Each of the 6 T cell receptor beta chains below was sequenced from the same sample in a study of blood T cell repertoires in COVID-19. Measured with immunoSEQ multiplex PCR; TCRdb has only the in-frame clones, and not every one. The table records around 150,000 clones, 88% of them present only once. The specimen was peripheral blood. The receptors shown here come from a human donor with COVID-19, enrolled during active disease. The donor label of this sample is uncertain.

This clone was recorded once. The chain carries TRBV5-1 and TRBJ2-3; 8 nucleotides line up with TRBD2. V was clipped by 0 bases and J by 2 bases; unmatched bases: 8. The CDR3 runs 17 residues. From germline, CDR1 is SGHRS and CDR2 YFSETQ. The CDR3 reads CASSLAGLAGITDTQYF. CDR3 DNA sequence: TGCGCCAGCAGCTTGGCCGGCCTAGCGGGCATCACAGATACGCAGTATTTT. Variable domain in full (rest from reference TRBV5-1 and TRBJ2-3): KAGVTQTPRYLIKTRGQQVTLSCSPISGHRSVSWYQQTPGQGLQFLFEYFSETQRNKGNFPGRFSGRQFSNSRSEMNVSTLELGDSALYLCASSLAGLAGITDTQYFGPGTRLTVL.

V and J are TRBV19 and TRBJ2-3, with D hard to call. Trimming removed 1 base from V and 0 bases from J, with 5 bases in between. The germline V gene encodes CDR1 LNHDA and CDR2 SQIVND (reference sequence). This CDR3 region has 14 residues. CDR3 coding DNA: TGTGCCAGTAGTATAGGGGCTAGCACAGATACGCAGTATTTT. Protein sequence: CASSIGASTDTQYF.

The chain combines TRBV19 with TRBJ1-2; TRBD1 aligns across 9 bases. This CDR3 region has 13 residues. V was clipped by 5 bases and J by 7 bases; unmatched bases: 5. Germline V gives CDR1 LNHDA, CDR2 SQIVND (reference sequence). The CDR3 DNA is TGTGCCAGTAGTCCACAGGGGGCCGGTGGCTACACCTTC. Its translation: CASSPQGAGGYTF.

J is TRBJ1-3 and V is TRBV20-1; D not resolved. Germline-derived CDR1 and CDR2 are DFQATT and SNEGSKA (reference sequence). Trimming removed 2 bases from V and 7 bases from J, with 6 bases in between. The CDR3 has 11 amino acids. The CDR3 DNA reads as TGCAGTGCTAGATCGGGGAACACCATATATTTT. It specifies CSARSGNTIYF.

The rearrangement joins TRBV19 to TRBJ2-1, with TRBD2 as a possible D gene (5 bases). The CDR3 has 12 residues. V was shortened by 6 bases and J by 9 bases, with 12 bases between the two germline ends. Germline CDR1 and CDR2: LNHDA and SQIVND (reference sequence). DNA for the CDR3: TGTGCCAGTAGCCCAAGGGCGGGTGAGCAGTTCTTC. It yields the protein CASSPRAGEQFF.

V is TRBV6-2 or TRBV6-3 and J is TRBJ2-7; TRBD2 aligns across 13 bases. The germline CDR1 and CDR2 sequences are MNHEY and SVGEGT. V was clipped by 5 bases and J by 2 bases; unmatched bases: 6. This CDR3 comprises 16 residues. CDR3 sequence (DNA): TGTGCCAGCAGTAGGCGGACTAGCGGGGGAGCCTACGAGCAGTACTTC. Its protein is CASSRRTSGGAYEQYF.